One and the same sample provided the 9 T cell receptor beta chains below, sequenced in a study of OX40 agonist ivuxolimab in advanced cancers. This table comes from immunoSEQ multiplex PCR, and its TCRdb copy is limited to in-frame clones, with some not included. The sample comprises around 76,000 clones, roughly 91% of which are singletons, and about an eighth rests with the top ten. The material sequenced was CD4+ or CD8+ T cells sorted from blood, taken in a trial of the OX40 agonist ivuxolimab. The receptors come from an adult with an advanced solid tumor such as melanoma, head and neck, liver or kidney cancer.

This clone was detected only once. The CDR3 DNA reads TGTGCCAGCCCCGGGACAGGGGGCACAGATACGCAGTATTTT. Amino acids: CASPGTGGTDTQYF. The rearrangement uses TRBV2 and TRBJ2-3; TRBD1 matches 10 bases. The germline gives CDR1 SNHLY, CDR2 FYNNEI. This CDR3 region has 14 residues. Unmatched junction bases numbered 3, after V lost 8 bases and J lost 1 base.

The rearrangement links TRBV6-5 to TRBJ2-2; D uncertain. V shed 5 bases and J shed 5 bases, with 12 bases lying between them. Per the germline V gene, CDR1 is MNHEY and CDR2 is SVGAGI. The CDR3 runs to 14 residues. The CDR3 nucleotides read TGTGCCAGCAGTACCGGGCCCTCAACCGGGGAGCTGTTTTTT. It translates to CASSTGPSTGELFF.

In DNA form, the CDR3 reads TGTGCCAGCAGACCACAGGGGGGTCTCTACGAGCAGTACTTC. Its translation is CASRPQGGLYEQYF. The chain recombines TRBV28 with TRBJ2-7; TRBD1 matches at 8 bases. The CDR3 loop spans 14 amino acids. The V and J ends lost 6 bases and 3 bases, in that order; junction bases with no gene match: 7. From germline, CDR1 is MDHEN and CDR2 SYDVKM.

This clone was seen only a few times. Other DNA sequences in the same sample also yield this CDR3. The gene calls are TRBV18 and TRBJ2-7, with unresolved D. Between the trimmed V and J ends, which lost 3 bases and 1 base, there was a span of 4 bases. Germline V gene sequence: CDR1 KGHSH, CDR2 LQKENI. This CDR3 has 12 amino acids. CDR3 protein: CASSPTSYEQYF. Written as DNA, the CDR3 is TGTGCCAGCTCACCTACTTCCTACGAGCAGTACTTC.

The sample holds a few counts of this clone. DNA of the CDR3: TGTGCCAGCAGCTTAGCGACGGCCTACGAGCAGTACTTC. This codes for CASSLATAYEQYF. The chain has TRBV7-9 and TRBJ2-7, with no clear D. This CDR3 has 13 amino acids. V gave up 0 bases and J gave up 2 bases, with 5 bases separating them. Germline V CDR1 and CDR2: SEHNR, FQNEAQ (reference sequence).

V gene TRBV6-4 combines with J gene TRBJ2-3; D may be TRBD1 (6 bases). Germline assignment: CDR1 MRHNA and CDR2 SNTAGT. Trimming removed 6 bases at V and 0 bases at J, with 10 bases between. The CDR3 covers 14 residues. The CDR3 DNA follows: TGTGCCAGCAGCGAACAGGGAAGCACAGATACGCAGTATTTT. Amino acids: CASSEQGSTDTQYF.

The chain is built from TRBV5-1 and TRBJ2-1; TRBD2 matches 10 bases. Germline V CDR1 and CDR2: SGHRS, YFSETQ. After removal of 2 bases from V and 4 bases from J, the junction contained 9 bases not matched to a gene. CDR3 length equals 17 residues. The CDR3 loop is CASSFYELAGPYNEQFF. In DNA form, the CDR3 reads TGCGCCAGCAGCTTCTACGAACTAGCGGGGCCTTACAATGAGCAGTTCTTC.

The chain carries TRBV27 and TRBJ2-2; D ambiguous. V was shortened by 3 bases and J by 3 bases, with 5 bases between the two germline ends. The V gene's germline CDR1 is MNHEY and CDR2 SMNVEV (reference sequence). CDR3 length equals 13 residues. The CDR3 DNA reads as TGTGCCAGCAGTTTTATGGACACCGGGGAGCTGTTTTTT. As protein: CASSFMDTGELFF.

The chain employs TRBV6-6 and TRBJ2-3, with D unclear. The CDR3 covers 13 residues. Germline loops: CDR1 MNHNY, CDR2 SVGAGI (reference sequence). CDR3 protein: CVTNGQASDTQYF. Here the CDR3 DNA reads TGTGTCACGAACGGGCAGGCGTCAGATACGCAGTATTTT.